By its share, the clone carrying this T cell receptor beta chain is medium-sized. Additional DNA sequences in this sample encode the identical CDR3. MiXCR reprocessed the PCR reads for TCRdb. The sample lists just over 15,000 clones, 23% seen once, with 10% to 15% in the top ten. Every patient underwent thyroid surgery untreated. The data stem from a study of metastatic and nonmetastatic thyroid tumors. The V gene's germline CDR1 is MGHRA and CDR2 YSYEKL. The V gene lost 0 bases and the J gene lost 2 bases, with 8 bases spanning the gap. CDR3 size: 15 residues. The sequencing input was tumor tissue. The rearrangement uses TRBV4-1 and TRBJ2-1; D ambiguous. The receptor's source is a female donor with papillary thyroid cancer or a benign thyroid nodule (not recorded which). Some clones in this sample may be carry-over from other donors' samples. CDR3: CASSQDRPAYNEQFF. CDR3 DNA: TGCGCCAGCAGCCAAGACAGGCCGGCCTACAATGAGCAGTTCTTC.